The 3 T cell receptor beta chains reported below all come from one sample, sequenced in a study of CD8+ T cells in alopecia areata. The sequencing template was cDNA reverse transcribed from extracted RNA. Data came from immunoSEQ multiplex PCR; TCRdb stores just in-frame clones and leaves some out. This sample has roughly 280,000 clones, with 50% to 75% found just once. This sample's treatment: oral pan-JAK inhibitor, 5-10 mg twice daily. The specimen comprised CD4+ T cells sorted from blood, sampled at roughly week 53, from a patient treated with tofacitinib. The receptors originated from a human donor with alopecia areata.

The rearrangement joins TRBV5-1 to TRBJ2-7; D remains unclear. Germline lookup yields CDR1 SGHRS and CDR2 YFSETQ. The CDR3 has 14 residues. Trimming took 2 bases from V and 0 from J, leaving 9 bases between them. In DNA form, the CDR3 reads TGCGCCAGCAGCTTAGGTCAGGCCTCCTACGAGCAGTACTTC. The encoded protein is CASSLGQASYEQYF.

The chain uses TRBV9 and TRBJ2-1; D uncertain. The V gene lost 0 bases and the J gene lost 6 bases, with 13 bases spanning the gap. Germline V gene lookup returns CDR1 SGDLS and CDR2 YYNGEE. This CDR3 comprises 15 residues. CDR3 sequence reads: CASSVVPDGFNEQFF. The DNA of the CDR3 is TGTGCCAGCAGCGTAGTACCGGACGGATTCAATGAGCAGTTCTTC.

The V and J genes are TRBV5-1 and TRBJ2-3; tentative D call: TRBD1 (6 bases). Germline V gene lookup returns CDR1 SGHRS and CDR2 YFSETQ. V was cut by 4 bases and J by 9 bases, with 12 bases left in between. This CDR3 is built from 12 residues. The DNA for the CDR3 is TGCGCCAGCAGCGGAGGACAGCCCACGCAGTATTTT. Protein product: CASSGGQPTQYF.